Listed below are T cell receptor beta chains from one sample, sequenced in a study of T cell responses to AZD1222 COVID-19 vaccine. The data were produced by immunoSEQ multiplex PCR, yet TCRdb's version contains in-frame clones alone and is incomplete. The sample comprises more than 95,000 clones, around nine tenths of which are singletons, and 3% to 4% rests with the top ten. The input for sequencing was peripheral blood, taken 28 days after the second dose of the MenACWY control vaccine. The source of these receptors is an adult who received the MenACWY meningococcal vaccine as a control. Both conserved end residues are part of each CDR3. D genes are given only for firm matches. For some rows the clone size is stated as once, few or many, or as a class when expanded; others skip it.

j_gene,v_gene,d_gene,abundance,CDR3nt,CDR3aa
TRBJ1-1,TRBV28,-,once,TGTGCCAGCAGTTCCACGGCGGGGGGAGCTTTCTTT,CASSSTAGGAFF
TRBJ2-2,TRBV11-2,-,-,TGTGCCAGCAGCCCCTCGAACACCGGGGAGCTGTTTTTT,CASSPSNTGELFF
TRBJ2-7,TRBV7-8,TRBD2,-,TGTGCCAGCAGCATGCTAGCGGGGGGAGCCTACGAGCAGTACTTC,CASSMLAGGAYEQYF
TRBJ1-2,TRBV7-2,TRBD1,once,TGTGCCAGCAGCACCGGGGGACAGGGGGACTATGGCTACACCTTC,CASSTGGQGDYGYTF
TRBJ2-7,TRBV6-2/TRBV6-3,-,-,TGTGCCAGCAGTAGCCGGGGGGACATTTCCTACGAGCAGTACTTC,CASSSRGDISYEQYF
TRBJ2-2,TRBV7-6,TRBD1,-,TGTGCCAGCAGCTTGACAGGGTTGGGCACCGGGGAGCTGTTTTTT,CASSLTGLGTGELFF
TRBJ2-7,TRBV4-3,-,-,TGCGCCAGCAGCCAAGATCTTACTAGCCCATCCTACGAGCAGTACTTC,CASSQDLTSPSYEQYF
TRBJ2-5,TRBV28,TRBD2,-,TGTGCCAGCAGTCCCGGGACTAGCGTCGGAGAGACCCAGTACTTC,CASSPGTSVGETQYF
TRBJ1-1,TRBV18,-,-,TGTGCCAGCTCCCCCGAGTCGAACACTGAAGCTTTCTTT,CASSPESNTEAFF
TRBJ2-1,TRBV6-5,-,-,TGTGCCAGCAGATCAGGGGTAGAGCAGTTCTTC,CASRSGVEQFF
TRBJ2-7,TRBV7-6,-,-,TGTGCCAGTGGTCAGAGCTCCTACGAGCAGTACTTC,CASGQSSYEQYF
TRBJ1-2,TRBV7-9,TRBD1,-,TGTGCCAGCAGCTTAAGGATAGGACAGGGTCGAAACTCACGAGCAACGGACACCTTC,CASSLRIGQGRNSRATDTF
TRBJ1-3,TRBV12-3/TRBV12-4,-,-,TGTGCCAGCAGGAATCAGGAGGGAAACACCATATATTTT,CASRNQEGNTIYF
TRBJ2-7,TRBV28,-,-,TGTGCCACCTTACAGGGTTTGAACTACGAGCAGTACTTC,CATLQGLNYEQYF
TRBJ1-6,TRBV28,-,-,TGTGCCAGCGGTCTCCTCGTAGAGGGTTCACCCCTCCACTTT,CASGLLVEGSPLHF
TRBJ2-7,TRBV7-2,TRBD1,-,TGTGCCAGCAGCCCTGGGACAGGGCGAACCTACGAGCAGTACTTC,CASSPGTGRTYEQYF
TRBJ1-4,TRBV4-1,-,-,TGCGCCAGCACCGTGGGACGGATAGACACTAATGAAAAACTGTTTTTT,CASTVGRIDTNEKLFF
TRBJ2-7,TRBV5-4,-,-,TGTGCCAGCAGTGACGTCGTGGGGTCAGGGGTCTACGAGCAGTACTTC,CASSDVVGSGVYEQYF
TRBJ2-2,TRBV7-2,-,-,TGTGCCAGCACCTGGGGGTATGGAACTACCGGGGAGCTGTTTTTT,CASTWGYGTTGELFF
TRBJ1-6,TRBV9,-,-,TGTGCCAGCAGCGTAGATGATGGGGCGGGGTTTGATTCACCCCTCCACTTT,CASSVDDGAGFDSPLHF
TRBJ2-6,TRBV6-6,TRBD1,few,TGTGCCAGCAGCTCCCCTGCGGGACAGGGGGCGCCTGGGGCCAACGTCCTGACTTTC,CASSSPAGQGAPGANVLTF
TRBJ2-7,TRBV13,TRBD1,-,TGTGCCAGCAGCAACAGGGGCTCCTACGAGCAGTACTTC,CASSNRGSYEQYF
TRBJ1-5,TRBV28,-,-,TGTGCCAGCAGTCGGGGTTGGCAGCCCCAGCATTTT,CASSRGWQPQHF
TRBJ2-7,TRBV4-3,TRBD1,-,TGCGCCAGCAGTCTACAGGGGGCGGGTGCCTACGAGCAGTACTTC,CASSLQGAGAYEQYF
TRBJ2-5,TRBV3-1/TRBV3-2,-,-,TGTGCCAGCAGCCCTTCCTTAGCGGGACAGGAGACCCAGTACTTC,CASSPSLAGQETQYF
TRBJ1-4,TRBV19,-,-,TGTGCCAGTAGGACAAGGGGCGGTGAAAAACTGTTTTTT,CASRTRGGEKLFF
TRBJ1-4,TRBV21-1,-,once,TGTGCCAGCAGCAAAGGTAAACCGTTGAACAGGGGACCCGGTCTGGGAAATGAAAAACTGTTTTTT,CASSKGKPLNRGPGLGNEKLFF
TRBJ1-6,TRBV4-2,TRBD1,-,TGTGCCAGCAGCCAAGATGAGAACAGGGGTTCACCCCTCCACTTT,CASSQDENRGSPLHF
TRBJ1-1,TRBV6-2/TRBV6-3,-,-,TGTGCCAGCAGTTGGGGGACGGCGAACACTGAAGCTTTCTTT,CASSWGTANTEAFF
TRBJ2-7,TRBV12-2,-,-,TGTGCAAGTCGCTTAGGTGGCGGGGGGGCCCACGAGCAGTACTTC,CASRLGGGGAHEQYF
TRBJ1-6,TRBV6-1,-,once,TGTGCCAGCAGTGAAAGGGGGGACTCCTATTCACCCCTCCACTTT,CASSERGDSYSPLHF
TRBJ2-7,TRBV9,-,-,TGTGCCAGCAGCGTAGAAGGAACAGGCTCTTCCTACGAGCAGTACTTC,CASSVEGTGSSYEQYF
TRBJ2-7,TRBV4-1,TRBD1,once,TGCGCCAGCAGCCAAGGACCAACCGGGACAGCCGCGTACTTC,CASSQGPTGTAAYF
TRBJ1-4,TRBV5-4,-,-,TGTGCCAGCAGCTTAGAGCCAGATGAAAAACTGTTTTTT,CASSLEPDEKLFF
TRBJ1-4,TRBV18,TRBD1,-,TGTGCCAGCTCGCCCACAGGGGCGAATGAAAAACTGTTTTTT,CASSPTGANEKLFF
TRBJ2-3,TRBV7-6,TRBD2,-,TGTGCCAGCAGCCCCTCGTCTAGCGGGGGTTCAGATACGCAGTATTTT,CASSPSSSGGSDTQYF
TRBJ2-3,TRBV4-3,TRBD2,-,TGCGCCAGCAGCCAAGATGGGAGGGGAGGCGCAGATACGCAGTATTTT,CASSQDGRGGADTQYF
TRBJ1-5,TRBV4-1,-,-,TGCGCCAGCAGCCCCGCGAGGGGCTTGAGCAATCAGCCCCAGCATTTT,CASSPARGLSNQPQHF
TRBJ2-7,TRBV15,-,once,TGTGCCACCAGCAGGGGGGAATTTGAGAACGAGCAGTACTTC,CATSRGEFENEQYF
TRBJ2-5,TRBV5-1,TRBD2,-,TGCGCCAGCAGCTCGACTAGCGGGGAAGAGACCCAGTACTTC,CASSSTSGEETQYF
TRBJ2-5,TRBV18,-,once,TGTGCCAGCTCACTAGACAGTCCAGAACCGGGGACCCAGTACTTC,CASSLDSPEPGTQYF
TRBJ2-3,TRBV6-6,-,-,TGTGCCAGCAGTTCCTCGGCCCTCAGCACAGATACGCAGTATTTT,CASSSSALSTDTQYF
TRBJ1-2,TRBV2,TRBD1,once,TGTGCCAGCAGCGCCACAGGGGGCGATGGCTACACCTTC,CASSATGGDGYTF
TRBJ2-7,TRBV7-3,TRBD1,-,TGTGCCAGCACCGGGACAGTCGAGCAGTACTTC,CASTGTVEQYF
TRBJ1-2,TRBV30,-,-,TGTGCCTGGAGTGGTCAGGGTAGGAGCTACACCTTC,CAWSGQGRSYTF
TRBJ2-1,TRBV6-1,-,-,TGTGCCAGCAGTGAGGGAAGCTCCTACAATGAGCAGTTCTTC,CASSEGSSYNEQFF
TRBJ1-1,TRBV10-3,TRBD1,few,TGTGCCATCAGTGTTGGGGGACAGGGAAACACTGAAGCTTTCTTT,CAISVGGQGNTEAFF
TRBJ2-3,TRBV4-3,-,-,TGCGCCAGCAGCCAAGGTCGTGGGGGTCGGACAGATACGCAGTATTTT,CASSQGRGGRTDTQYF
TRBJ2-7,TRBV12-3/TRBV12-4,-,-,TGTGCCAGCAGTCCAACCGAGTCCTACGAGCAGTACTTC,CASSPTESYEQYF
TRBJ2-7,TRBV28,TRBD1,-,TGTGCCAGCAGACAGCACGGGACAGACGAGCAGTACTTC,CASRQHGTDEQYF
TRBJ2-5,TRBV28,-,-,TGTGCCAGCAACCGAGGGAGTTTTTGGGGGACCCAGTACTTC,CASNRGSFWGTQYF